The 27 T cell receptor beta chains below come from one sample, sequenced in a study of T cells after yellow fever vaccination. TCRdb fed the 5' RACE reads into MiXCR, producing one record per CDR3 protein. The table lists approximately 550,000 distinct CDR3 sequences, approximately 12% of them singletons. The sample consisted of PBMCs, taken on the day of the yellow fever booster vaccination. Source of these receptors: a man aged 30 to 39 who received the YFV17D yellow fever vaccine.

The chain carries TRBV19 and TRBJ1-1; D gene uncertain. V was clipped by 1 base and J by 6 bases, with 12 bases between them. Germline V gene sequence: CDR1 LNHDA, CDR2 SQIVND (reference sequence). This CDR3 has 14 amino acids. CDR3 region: CASSIVGVGAEAFF. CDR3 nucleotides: TGTGCCAGTAGTATAGTTGGCGTTGGGGCTGAAGCTTTCTTT. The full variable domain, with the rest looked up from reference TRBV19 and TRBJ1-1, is DGGITQSPKYLFRKEGQNVTLSCEQNLNHDAMYWYRQDPGQGLRLIYYSQIVNDFQKGDIAEGYSVSREKKESFPLTVTSAQKNPTAFYLCASSIVGVGAEAFFGQGTRLTVV.

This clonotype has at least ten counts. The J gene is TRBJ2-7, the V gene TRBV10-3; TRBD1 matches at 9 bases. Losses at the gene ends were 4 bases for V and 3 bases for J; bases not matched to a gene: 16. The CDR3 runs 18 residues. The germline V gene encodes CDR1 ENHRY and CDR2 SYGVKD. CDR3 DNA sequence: TGTGCCATCAGTGGGGGGACAGGGAACGGGAGCATCGTCTACGAGCAGTACTTC. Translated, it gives CAISGGTGNGSIVYEQYF.

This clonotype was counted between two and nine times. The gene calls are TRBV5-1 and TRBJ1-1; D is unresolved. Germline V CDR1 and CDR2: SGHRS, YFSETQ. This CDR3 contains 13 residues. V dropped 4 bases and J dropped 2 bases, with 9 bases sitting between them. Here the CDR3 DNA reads TGCGCCAGCAGCATCGGAGCCAACACTGAAGCTTTCTTT. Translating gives CASSIGANTEAFF. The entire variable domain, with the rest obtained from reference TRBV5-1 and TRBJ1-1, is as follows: KAGVTQTPRYLIKTRGQQVTLSCSPISGHRSVSWYQQTPGQGLQFLFEYFSETQRNKGNFPGRFSGRQFSNSRSEMNVSTLELGDSALYLCASSIGANTEAFFGQGTRLTVV.

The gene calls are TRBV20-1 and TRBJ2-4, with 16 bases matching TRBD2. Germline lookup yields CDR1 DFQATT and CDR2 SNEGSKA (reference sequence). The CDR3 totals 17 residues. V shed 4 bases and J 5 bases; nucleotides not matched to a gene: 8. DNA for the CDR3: TGCAGTGCTATGGGACTAGCGGGAGGGCAGGGCCAAAACATTCAGTACTTC. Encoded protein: CSAMGLAGGQGQNIQYF.

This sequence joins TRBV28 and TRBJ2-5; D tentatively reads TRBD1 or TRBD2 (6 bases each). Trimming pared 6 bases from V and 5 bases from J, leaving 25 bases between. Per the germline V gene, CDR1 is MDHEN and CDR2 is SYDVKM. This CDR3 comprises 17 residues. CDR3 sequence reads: CASSSKGGPSPRETQYF. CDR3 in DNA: TGTGCCAGCAGCTCTAAGGGGGGCCCAAGCCCCAGGGAGACCCAGTACTTC.

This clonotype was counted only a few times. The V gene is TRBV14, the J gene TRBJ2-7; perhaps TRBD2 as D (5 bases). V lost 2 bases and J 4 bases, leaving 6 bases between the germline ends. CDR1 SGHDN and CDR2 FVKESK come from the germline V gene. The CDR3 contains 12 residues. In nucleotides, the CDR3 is TGTGCCAGCAGCCAACTAGCATACGAGCAGTACTTC. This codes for CASSQLAYEQYF.

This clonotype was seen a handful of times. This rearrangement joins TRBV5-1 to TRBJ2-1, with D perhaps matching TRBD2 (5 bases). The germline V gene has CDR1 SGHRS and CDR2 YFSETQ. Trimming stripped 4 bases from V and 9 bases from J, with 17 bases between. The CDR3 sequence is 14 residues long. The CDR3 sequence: CASSIRTRDSEQFF. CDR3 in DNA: TGCGCCAGCAGCATTCGTACTAGAGATAGTGAGCAGTTCTTC.

CDR3 coding DNA: TGTGCCAGCAGTCGCCGGGAGAAGTTCTACGAGCAGTACTTC. Protein product: CASSRREKFYEQYF. The V call is TRBV6-1, the J call TRBJ2-7; maybe TRBD2 (6 bases). V was trimmed by 5 bases and J by 3 bases, leaving 14 bases between them. Germline CDR1 MNHNS, CDR2 SASEGT. The CDR3 length is 14 residues.

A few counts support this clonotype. The CDR3 is CASSLGRGLAVTYEQYF. The DNA for the CDR3 is TGTGCCAGCAGCTTAGGCAGGGGACTAGCGGTTACCTACGAGCAGTACTTC. This chain links TRBV7-8 with TRBJ2-7; 11 positions match TRBD2. The CDR3 totals 17 residues. Per germline, CDR1 SGHVS and CDR2 FQNEAQ. Trimming cost V 1 base and J 2 bases; bases outside gene matches: 7. The variable domain in full, with the rest retrieved from reference TRBV7-8 and TRBJ2-7, is GAGVSQSPRYKVAKRGQDVALRCDPISGHVSLFWYQQALGQGPEFLTYFQNEAQLDKSGLPSDRFFAERPEGSVSTLKIQRTQQEDSAVYLCASSLGRGLAVTYEQYFGPGTRLTVT.

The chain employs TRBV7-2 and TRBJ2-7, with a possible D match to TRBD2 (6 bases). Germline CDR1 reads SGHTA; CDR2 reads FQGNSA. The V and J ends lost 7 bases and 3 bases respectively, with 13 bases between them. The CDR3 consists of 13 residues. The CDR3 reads CASTRRGGYEQYF. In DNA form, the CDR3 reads TGTGCCAGCACAAGGAGGGGAGGCTACGAGCAGTACTTC.

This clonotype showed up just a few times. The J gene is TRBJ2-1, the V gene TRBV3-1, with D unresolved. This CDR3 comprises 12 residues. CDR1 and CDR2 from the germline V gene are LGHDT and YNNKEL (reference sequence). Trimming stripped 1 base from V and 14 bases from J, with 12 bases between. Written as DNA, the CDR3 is TGTGCCAGCAGCCAAGGGGAAGGGCCGGAGTTCTTC. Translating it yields CASSQGEGPEFF.

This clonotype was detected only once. CDR3 bases: TGTGCCAGTAGCCCTTCCCCCGGGACAGGGGACCTCTCCTACGAGCAGTACTTC. The encoded protein is CASSPSPGTGDLSYEQYF. The chain links TRBV19 to TRBJ2-7, with 10 bases that match TRBD1. Germline-derived CDR1 and CDR2 are LNHDA and SQIVND (reference sequence). With 6 bases clipped from V and 0 bases from J, the junction kept 14 bases outside the gene matches. This CDR3 spans 18 amino acids. The full variable domain, completed using reference TRBV19 and TRBJ2-7, is DGGITQSPKYLFRKEGQNVTLSCEQNLNHDAMYWYRQDPGQGLRLIYYSQIVNDFQKGDIAEGYSVSREKKESFPLTVTSAQKNPTAFYLCASSPSPGTGDLSYEQYFGPGTRLTVT.

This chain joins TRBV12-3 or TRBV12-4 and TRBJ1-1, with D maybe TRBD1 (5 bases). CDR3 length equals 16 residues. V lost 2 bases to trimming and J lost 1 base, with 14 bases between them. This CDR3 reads CASSLRQGWANTEAFF. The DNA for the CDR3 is TGTGCCAGCAGTTTACGTCAGGGATGGGCGAACACTGAAGCTTTCTTT.

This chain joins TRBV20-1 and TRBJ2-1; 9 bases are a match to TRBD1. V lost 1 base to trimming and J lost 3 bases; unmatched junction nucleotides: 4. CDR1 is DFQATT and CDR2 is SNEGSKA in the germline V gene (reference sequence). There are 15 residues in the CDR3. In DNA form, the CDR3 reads TGCAGTGCTAGAGTTGTGACAGGGGGCTACAATGAGCAGTTCTTC. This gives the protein CSARVVTGGYNEQFF.

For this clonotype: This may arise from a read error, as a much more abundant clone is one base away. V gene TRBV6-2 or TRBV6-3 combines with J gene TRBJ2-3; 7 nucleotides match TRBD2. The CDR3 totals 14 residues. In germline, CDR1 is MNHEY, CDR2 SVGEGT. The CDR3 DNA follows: TGTGCCAGCAGTTACTCGACTAGCACAGATACGCTGTATTTT. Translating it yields CASSYSTSTDTLYF.

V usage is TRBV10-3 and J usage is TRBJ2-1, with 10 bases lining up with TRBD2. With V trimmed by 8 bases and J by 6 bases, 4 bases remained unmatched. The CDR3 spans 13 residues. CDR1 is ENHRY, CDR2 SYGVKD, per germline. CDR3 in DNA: TGTGCCATCGGGACTAGCGTGGTCAATGAGCAGTTCTTC. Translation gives CAIGTSVVNEQFF.

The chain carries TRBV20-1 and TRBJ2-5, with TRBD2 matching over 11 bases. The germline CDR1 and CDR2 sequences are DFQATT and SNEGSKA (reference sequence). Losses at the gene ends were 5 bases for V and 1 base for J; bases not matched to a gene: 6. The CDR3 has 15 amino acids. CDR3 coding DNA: TGCAGTGCTGAAGTGGGACTAGCGGTCCAAGAGACCCAGTACTTC. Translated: CSAEVGLAVQETQYF.

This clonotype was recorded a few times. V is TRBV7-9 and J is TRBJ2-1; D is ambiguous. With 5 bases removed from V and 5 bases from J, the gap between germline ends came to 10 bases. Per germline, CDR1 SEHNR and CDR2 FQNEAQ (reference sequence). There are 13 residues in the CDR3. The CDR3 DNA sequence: TGTGCCAGCAGCCCGGCCCTCGACAATGAGCAGTTCTTC. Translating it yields CASSPALDNEQFF.

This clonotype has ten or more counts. The DNA of the CDR3 is TGCGCCAGCAGCCCGGGACAGGGCCACAATGAGCAGTTCTTC. It is translated as CASSPGQGHNEQFF. V is TRBV5-1 and J is TRBJ2-1, with TRBD1 matching 9 bases. The CDR3 sequence is 14 residues long. Germline V gene data show CDR1 as SGHRS and CDR2 as YFSETQ. With 4 bases clipped from V and 5 bases from J, the junction kept 4 bases outside the gene matches.

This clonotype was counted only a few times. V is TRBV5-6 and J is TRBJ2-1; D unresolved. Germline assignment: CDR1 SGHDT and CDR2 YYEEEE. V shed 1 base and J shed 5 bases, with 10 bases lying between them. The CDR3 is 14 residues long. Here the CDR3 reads CASSLRLTNNEQFF. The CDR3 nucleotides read TGTGCCAGCAGCTTGCGGCTGACAAACAATGAGCAGTTCTTC. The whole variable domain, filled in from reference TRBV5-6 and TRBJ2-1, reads DAGVTQSPTHLIKTRGQQVTLRCSPKSGHDTVSWYQQALGQGPQFIFQYYEEEERQRGNFPDRFSGHQFPNYSSELNVNALLLGDSALYLCASSLRLTNNEQFFGPGTRLTVL.

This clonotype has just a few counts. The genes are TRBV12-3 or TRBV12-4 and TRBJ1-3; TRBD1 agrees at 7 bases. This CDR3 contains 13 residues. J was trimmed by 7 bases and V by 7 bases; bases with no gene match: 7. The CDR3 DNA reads TGTGCCAGCACCACCGGGACAGTGAACACCATATATTTT. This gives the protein CASTTGTVNTIYF.

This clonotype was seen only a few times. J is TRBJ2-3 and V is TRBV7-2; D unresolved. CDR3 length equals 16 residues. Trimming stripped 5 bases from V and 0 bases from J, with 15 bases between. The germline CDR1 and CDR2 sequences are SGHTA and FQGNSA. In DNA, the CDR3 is TGTGCCAGCAGCCAGCTTATTGTCCTTAGCACAGATACGCAGTATTTT. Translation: CASSQLIVLSTDTQYF. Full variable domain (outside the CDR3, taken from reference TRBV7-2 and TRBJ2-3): GAGVSQSPSNKVTEKGKDVELRCDPISGHTALYWYRQSLGQGLEFLIYFQGNSAPDKSGLPSDRFSAERTGGSVSTLTIQRTQQEDSAVYLCASSQLIVLSTDTQYFGPGTRLTVL.

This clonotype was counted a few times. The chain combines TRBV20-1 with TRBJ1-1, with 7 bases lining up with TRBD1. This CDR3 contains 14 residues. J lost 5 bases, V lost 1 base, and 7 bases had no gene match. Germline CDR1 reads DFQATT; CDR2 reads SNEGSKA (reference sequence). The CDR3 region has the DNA TGCAGTGCTAGAGCCACAGGGGCTGCAACTGAAGCTTTCTTT. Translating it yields CSARATGAATEAFF.

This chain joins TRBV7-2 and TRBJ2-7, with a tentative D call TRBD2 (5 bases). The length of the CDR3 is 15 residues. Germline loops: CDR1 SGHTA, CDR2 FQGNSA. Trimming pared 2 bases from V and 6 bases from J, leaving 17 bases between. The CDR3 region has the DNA TGTGCCAGCAGCTTATTAAGCGGTGGGCCCCCCGAGCAGTACTTC. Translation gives CASSLLSGGPPEQYF. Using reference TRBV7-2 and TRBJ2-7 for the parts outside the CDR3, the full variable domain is GAGVSQSPSNKVTEKGKDVELRCDPISGHTALYWYRQSLGQGLEFLIYFQGNSAPDKSGLPSDRFSAERTGGSVSTLTIQRTQQEDSAVYLCASSLLSGGPPEQYFGPGTRLTVT.

CDR3 nucleotide sequence: TGTGCCAGCAGCTTATATGGGACTAGCGGGGGCACAGATACGCAGTATTTT. Amino acid sequence: CASSLYGTSGGTDTQYF. V usage is TRBV7-8 and J usage is TRBJ2-3, with 13 bases aligning to TRBD2. The CDR3 is 17 amino acids. CDR1 and CDR2 from the germline V gene are SGHVS and FQNEAQ. With V trimmed by 2 bases and J by 1 base, 3 bases remained unmatched.

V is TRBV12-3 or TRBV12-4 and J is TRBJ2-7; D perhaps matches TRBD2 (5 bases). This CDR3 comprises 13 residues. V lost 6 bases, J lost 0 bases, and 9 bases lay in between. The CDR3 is CASSGINSYEQYF. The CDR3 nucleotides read TGTGCCAGCAGCGGGATTAACTCCTACGAGCAGTACTTC.

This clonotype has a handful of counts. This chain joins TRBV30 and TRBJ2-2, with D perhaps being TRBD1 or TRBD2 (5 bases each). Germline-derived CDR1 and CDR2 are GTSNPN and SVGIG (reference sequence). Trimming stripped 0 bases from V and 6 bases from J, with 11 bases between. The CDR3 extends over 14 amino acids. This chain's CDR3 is CAWSVRGTAGELFF. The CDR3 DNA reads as TGTGCCTGGAGTGTACGTGGGACGGCCGGGGAGCTGTTTTTT.